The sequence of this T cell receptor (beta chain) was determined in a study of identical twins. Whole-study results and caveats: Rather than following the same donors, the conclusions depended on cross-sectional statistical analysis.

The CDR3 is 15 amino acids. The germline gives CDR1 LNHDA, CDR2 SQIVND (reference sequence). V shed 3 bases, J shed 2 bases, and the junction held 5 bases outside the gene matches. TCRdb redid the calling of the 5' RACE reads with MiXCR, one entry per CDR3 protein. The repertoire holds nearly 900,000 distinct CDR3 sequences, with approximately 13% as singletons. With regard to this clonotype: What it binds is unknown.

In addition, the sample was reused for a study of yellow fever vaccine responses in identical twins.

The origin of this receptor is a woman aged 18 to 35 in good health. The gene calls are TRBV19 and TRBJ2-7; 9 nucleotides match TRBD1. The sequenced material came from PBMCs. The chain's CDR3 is CASSILGQGPYEQYF. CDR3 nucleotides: TGTGCCAGTAGTATTCTGGGACAGGGACCCTACGAGCAGTACTTC.